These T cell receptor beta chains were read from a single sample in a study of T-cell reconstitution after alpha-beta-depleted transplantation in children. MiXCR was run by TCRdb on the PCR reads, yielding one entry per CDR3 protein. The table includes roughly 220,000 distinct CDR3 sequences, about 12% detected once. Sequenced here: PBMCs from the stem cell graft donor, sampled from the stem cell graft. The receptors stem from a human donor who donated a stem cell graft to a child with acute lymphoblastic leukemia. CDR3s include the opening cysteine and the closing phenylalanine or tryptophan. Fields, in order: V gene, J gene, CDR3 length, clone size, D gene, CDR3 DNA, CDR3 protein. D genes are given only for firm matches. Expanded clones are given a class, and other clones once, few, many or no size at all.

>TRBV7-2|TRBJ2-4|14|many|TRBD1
TGTGCCAGCAGCCTCGGGACAGGGATTAACATTCAGTACTTC
CASSLGTGINIQYF
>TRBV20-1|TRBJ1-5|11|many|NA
TGCAGTGCTCAGGGGAATCAGCCCCAGCATTTT
CSAQGNQPQHF
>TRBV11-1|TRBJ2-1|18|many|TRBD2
TGTGCCAGCAGCTTAAAGGCGAGACTAGCGGACTCCTACAATGAGCAGTTCTTC
CASSLKARLADSYNEQFF
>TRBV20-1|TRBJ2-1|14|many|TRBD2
TGCAGTGCTCCCGAAAAGCGGGAACACAATGAGCAGTTCTTC
CSAPEKREHNEQFF
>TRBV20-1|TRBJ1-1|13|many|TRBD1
TGCAGTGCTTTTCTGGACAGGGACACTGAAGCTTTCTTT
CSAFLDRDTEAFF
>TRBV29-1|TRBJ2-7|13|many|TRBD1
TGCAGCGTCTACTTCGGGACAGCCTACGAGCAGTACTTC
CSVYFGTAYEQYF
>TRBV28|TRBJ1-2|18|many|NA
TGTGCCAGCAGTCTTCCTACGTACCGGGAAATGATGGAGTATGGCTACACCTTC
CASSLPTYREMMEYGYTF
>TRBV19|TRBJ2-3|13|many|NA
TGTGCCAGTAGTATTTGGGGCACAGATACGCAGTATTTT
CASSIWGTDTQYF
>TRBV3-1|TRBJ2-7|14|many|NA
TGTGCCAGCAGCCCTATTGACCCCGCGGGAGAGCAGTACTTC
CASSPIDPAGEQYF
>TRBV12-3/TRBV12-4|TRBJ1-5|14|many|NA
TGTGCCAGCAGTTTAGGACCGGTGGGTCAGCCCCAGCATTTT
CASSLGPVGQPQHF
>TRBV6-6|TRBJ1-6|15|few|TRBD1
TGTGCCAGCAGTTACTCCTCGCAGGGGGGATCACCCCTCCACTTT
CASSYSSQGGSPLHF
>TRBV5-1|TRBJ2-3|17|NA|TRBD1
TGCGCCAGCAGCTTGGTCAGCGACAGGGGAAAGACAGATACGCAGTATTTT
CASSLVSDRGKTDTQYF
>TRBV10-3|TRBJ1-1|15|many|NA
TGTGCCATCAGTGGAGGGAGGGCAGAGAACACTGAAGCTTTCTTT
CAISGGRAENTEAFF
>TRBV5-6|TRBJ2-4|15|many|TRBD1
TGTGCCAGCAGCTTGTTGACAGGGGGAGGAGACATTCAGTACTTC
CASSLLTGGGDIQYF
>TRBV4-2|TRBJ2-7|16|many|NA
TGTGCCAGCAGCCAAGAAGCTGGCGGGGGCGCGTCCGAGCAGTACTTC
CASSQEAGGGASEQYF
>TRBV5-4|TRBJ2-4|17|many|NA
TGTGCCAGCAGCCTCGAGCCCCGGCTGGGAGCCAAAAACATTCAGTACTTC
CASSLEPRLGAKNIQYF
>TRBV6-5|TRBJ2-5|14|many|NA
TGTGCCAGCGTTCCCGGGTCTCGTGGGGAGACCCAGTACTTC
CASVPGSRGETQYF
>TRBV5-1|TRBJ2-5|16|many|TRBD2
TGCGCCAGCAGCCACATGACTAGCGGGAGTCATGAGACCCAGTACTTC
CASSHMTSGSHETQYF
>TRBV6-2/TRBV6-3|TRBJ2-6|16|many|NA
TGTGCCAGCAGCCCCGGCGGAAGGTCTGGGGCCAACGTCCTGACTTTC
CASSPGGRSGANVLTF
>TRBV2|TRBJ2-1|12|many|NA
TGTGCCAGCGTCGTTGCCTACAATGAGCAGTTCTTC
CASVVAYNEQFF
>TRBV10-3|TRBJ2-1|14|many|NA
TGTGCCATCAGTGAGACCTCGCTAGGAAATGAGCAGTTCTTC
CAISETSLGNEQFF
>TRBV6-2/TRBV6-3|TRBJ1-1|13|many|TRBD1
TGTGCCAGCAGACCCGACAGGGGCACTGAAGCTTTCTTT
CASRPDRGTEAFF
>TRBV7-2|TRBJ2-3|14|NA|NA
TGTGCCAGCAGCAGAGGGGTGGACACAGATACGCAGTATTTT
CASSRGVDTDTQYF
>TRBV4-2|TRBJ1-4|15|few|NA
TGTGCCAGCAGCCAACGACTGGTTGACGGTGAAAAACTGTTTTTT
CASSQRLVDGEKLFF
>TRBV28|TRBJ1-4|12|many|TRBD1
TGTGCCGTGACAGGGACTAATGAAAAACTGTTTTTT
CAVTGTNEKLFF
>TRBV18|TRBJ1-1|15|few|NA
TGTGCCAGCGCATACAGGTCTAAAGGGGACACTGAAGCTTTCTTT
CASAYRSKGDTEAFF